A selection of T cell receptor beta chains follows, all from one sample in a study of OX40 agonist ivuxolimab in advanced cancers. Measured with immunoSEQ multiplex PCR; TCRdb has only the in-frame clones, and not every one. The repertoire holds roughly 86,000 clones, with just over 90% as singletons. The sample here was CD4+ or CD8+ T cells sorted from blood, taken in a trial of the OX40 agonist ivuxolimab. All receptors come from an adult with an advanced solid tumor such as melanoma, head and neck, liver or kidney cancer. Both conserved end residues are part of each CDR3. The D gene is left open where the match is weak. Clone size appears in some rows only: once, few, many, or a class for an expanded clone.

>TRBJ2-7|once|NA|TRBV28
TGTGCCAGCGGAAGAATCCAGGGGATCCCCTACGAGCAGTACTTC
CASGRIQGIPYEQYF
>TRBJ2-2|NA|NA|TRBV5-1
TGCGCCAGCAGCCACGGGACTTCCTCCACCGGGGAGCTGTTTTTT
CASSHGTSSTGELFF
>TRBJ1-4|NA|NA|TRBV28
TGTGCCAGCAGTTTCGGGGGGCGCGTTGAAAAACTGTTTTTT
CASSFGGRVEKLFF
>TRBJ2-1|NA|NA|TRBV7-2
TGTGCCAGCAGCTCCGATCGGGGGCAGAATGAGCAGTTCTTC
CASSSDRGQNEQFF
>TRBJ2-2|NA|NA|TRBV6-5
TGTGCCAGCAGGAGTGACTATCTGGGCGGGGAGCTGTTTTTT
CASRSDYLGGELFF
>TRBJ2-5|NA|NA|TRBV11-2
TGTGCCAGCAGCTTAAATGGCAGGGCTGAGACCCAGTACTTC
CASSLNGRAETQYF
>TRBJ2-7|NA|NA|TRBV29-1
TGCAGCGTTGAACGTGGGGGAGAGCAGTACTTC
CSVERGGEQYF
>TRBJ1-1|NA|NA|TRBV19
TGTGCCAGTAGTAGGGGCCTCAGGGTGAACACTGAAGCTTTCTTT
CASSRGLRVNTEAFF
>TRBJ2-3|NA|NA|TRBV19
TGTGCCAGTAGTACCGGACTTGGCACAGATACGCAGTATTTT
CASSTGLGTDTQYF
>TRBJ1-3|NA|NA|TRBV29-1
TGCAGCGTCGGCGGCCCTCGGGTTGGCACCATATATTTT
CSVGGPRVGTIYF
>TRBJ1-2|NA|NA|TRBV10-3
TGTGCCATCAGTGAGTGGTCAGGGGAGGGAGGCTACACCTTC
CAISEWSGEGGYTF
>TRBJ1-1|NA|TRBD1|TRBV19
TGTGCCAGTAGTCAGGGGGCTGAGAACACTGAAGCTTTCTTT
CASSQGAENTEAFF
>TRBJ1-2|NA|TRBD1|TRBV5-1
TGCGCCAGCAGCTTGGGACAGGGGAGGAATGGCTACACCTTC
CASSLGQGRNGYTF
>TRBJ2-7|NA|NA|TRBV28
TGTGCCAGCATTAGAGGGAAAAACTACGAGCAGTACTTC
CASIRGKNYEQYF
>TRBJ2-7|NA|TRBD1|TRBV27
TGTGCCAGCAGTTTAGGGACAGGGCGAGGGGCCTACGAGCAGTACTTC
CASSLGTGRGAYEQYF
>TRBJ2-5|NA|TRBD1|TRBV5-4
TGTGCCAGCAGCAGGGACAGGGGCCAAGAGGAGACCCAGTACTTC
CASSRDRGQEETQYF
>TRBJ2-3|NA|TRBD2|TRBV7-2
TGTGCCAGCAGCTTAGACGGGACTAGCGGACGAACAGATACGCAGTATTTT
CASSLDGTSGRTDTQYF
>TRBJ1-2|NA|NA|TRBV5-4
TGTGCCAGCAGCTTGGATCACTATGGCTACACCTTC
CASSLDHYGYTF
>TRBJ2-7|NA|NA|TRBV6-5
TGTGCCAGCAGTTATGGAGCGGCCTCCTACGAGCAGTACTTC
CASSYGAASYEQYF
>TRBJ2-7|NA|NA|TRBV5-8
TGTGCCAGCAGCCTCCCAGGCACCTACGAGCAGTACTTC
CASSLPGTYEQYF
>TRBJ1-2|NA|NA|TRBV6-6
TGTGCCAGCAGTTACTCGAGAGAGAGGAGAAGTGGCTACACCTTC
CASSYSRERRSGYTF
>TRBJ1-1|few|NA|TRBV18
TGTGCCAGCTCACCACCAGGGTTGAACACTGAAGCTTTCTTT
CASSPPGLNTEAFF
>TRBJ1-1|NA|NA|TRBV11-2
TGTGCCAGCAGTCCCTTGGGGGGCCTGAACACTGAAGCTTTCTTT
CASSPLGGLNTEAFF
>TRBJ2-1|NA|TRBD2|TRBV5-1
TGCGCCAGCAGCCCCCCGGGGGGGAATGAGCAGTTCTTC
CASSPPGGNEQFF
>TRBJ2-7|NA|TRBD1|TRBV4-2
TGTGCCAGCAGCCAAGGGACAGGGGACTACGAGCAGTACTTC
CASSQGTGDYEQYF
>TRBJ2-3|NA|TRBD2|TRBV2
TGTGCCAGCAGTGCTACTAGCGGGGCAAATACGCAGTATTTT
CASSATSGANTQYF
>TRBJ2-3|NA|NA|TRBV7-9
TGTGCCAGCAGCTTAGGGGAGGATACGCAGTATTTT
CASSLGEDTQYF
>TRBJ2-3|NA|NA|TRBV4-1
TGCGCCAGCAGCCTGGGGGTCGGGTTAGCGGGCACAGATACGCAGTATTTT
CASSLGVGLAGTDTQYF
>TRBJ2-1|NA|TRBD2|TRBV5-1
TGCGCCAGCAGGGAAATAGCGGGGCCCTACAATGAGCAGTTCTTC
CASREIAGPYNEQFF
>TRBJ1-1|NA|NA|TRBV5-6
TGTGCCAGCAGCTTGTACGAGGATTGGGCTTTCTTT
CASSLYEDWAFF
>TRBJ2-1|NA|TRBD2|TRBV5-1
TGCGCCAGCAGATTATTACCGGGACTAGCGATCAATGAGCAGTTCTTC
CASRLLPGLAINEQFF
>TRBJ1-3|NA|NA|TRBV7-2
TGTGCCAGCAGCTTAGAGGGGGGCTCTGGAAACACCATATATTTT
CASSLEGGSGNTIYF
>TRBJ1-6|NA|NA|TRBV2
TGTGCCAGCAGCTTCATCGGAAGGGATTCACCCCTCCACTTT
CASSFIGRDSPLHF
>TRBJ2-5|once|NA|TRBV19
TGTGCCAGTAGTTCTCCTTTCCAAGAGACCCAGTACTTC
CASSSPFQETQYF
>TRBJ2-3|NA|TRBD2|TRBV11-3
TGTGCCAGCAGCTTAGTAGCGGGGGCGGGGGATACGCAGTATTTT
CASSLVAGAGDTQYF
>TRBJ2-1|NA|TRBD1|TRBV11-3
TGTGCCAGCAGCTTGCAAGGGGGCGGTTACAATGAGCAGTTCTTC
CASSLQGGGYNEQFF
>TRBJ2-1|NA|TRBD2|TRBV5-4
TGTGCCAGCAGGTCGAGCGGGGGACTAGCGGACCTCAATGAGCAGTTCTTC
CASRSSGGLADLNEQFF
>TRBJ1-2|NA|NA|TRBV7-2
TGTGCCAGCAGCTTGGTCGGGGGAAGGGGTGACGAATATGGCTACACCTTC
CASSLVGGRGDEYGYTF
>TRBJ1-5|once|NA|TRBV7-2
TGTGCCAGCAGAGCTAGGGGGATGGAGCCCCAGCATTTT
CASRARGMEPQHF
>TRBJ2-3|NA|NA|TRBV7-2
TGTGCCAGCAGCTACCTTGTCCCAGGAGATACGCAGTATTTT
CASSYLVPGDTQYF